The TCR beta chain described here comes from a study of CD8 T cells in Susac syndrome. Notes on the study in general: The authors acknowledged that the study's TCR sequencing and HLA analysis involved relatively few individuals.

The T cells that were sequenced for TCR beta were CD8+ and CD4+ cells from blood. Negative isolation yielded CD4+ and CD8+ T cells, and FACS enriched TEMRA cells. Germline V lookup: CDR1 SEHNR, CDR2 FQNEAQ (reference sequence). The CDR3 is made up of 17 amino acids. Trimming stripped 0 bases from V and 5 bases from J, with 19 bases between. Worth noting for this clonotype: Antigen: not known.

Reverse transcription of about 0.5 to 1 ug RNA was carried out with random hexamers. immunoSEQ multiplex PCR amplified TCR beta CDR3 across 54 Vbeta, 13 Jbeta. From the immunoSEQ multiplex PCR reads, TCRdb called clonotypes with MiXCR, one entry per CDR3 protein. The table includes 150,000 to 200,000 distinct CDR3 sequences, approximately 96% detected once. This chain connects TRBV7-9 to TRBJ2-5; D could derive from TRBD1 or TRBD2 (5 bases each). The clonotype comes from a human donor with multiple sclerosis. The sample consisted of CD4+ T cells from PBMCs. CDR3 coding DNA: TGTGCCAGCAGCTTAGCCCCCGGGGACCCCCGCCAGGAGACCCAGTACTTC. Its protein is CASSLAPGDPRQETQYF.